Sequencing of this T cell receptor (beta chain) was carried out in a study of blood T cell repertoires in COVID-19. The ends were cut back, 1 base at V and 5 bases at J, with 9 bases in the middle. The CDR3 has 14 amino acids. Germline lookup yields CDR1 SGHTA and CDR2 FQGNSA. Authors' processing steps: Quantification of nucleated cells was approximated via reference gene primer amplification. Only in-frame clones appear in the TCRdb table, and some are missing; sequencing was by immunoSEQ multiplex PCR. D and trimming come from the DNA, and the V and J calls and clone size come from that table. The top ten clones hold over 6% of a sample with 95,000 to 130,000 clones, around four fifths of them seen once.

Material for sequencing was peripheral blood. This TCR was recovered from a man between 65 and 80 years old with active or convalescent COVID-19. The chain is built from TRBV7-2 and TRBJ1-5, with D tentatively TRBD1 (6 bases). In nucleotides, the CDR3 is TGTGCCAGCAGCTTAGAGGGGGGGTATCAGCCCCAGCATTTT. Translated, it gives CASSLEGGYQPQHF.